The clone carrying this T cell receptor (beta chain) occurred once. CDR1 and CDR2 (germline): LNHDA, SQIVND (reference sequence). V was clipped by 3 bases and J by 6 bases, with 7 bases between them. The CDR3 contains 12 residues. This sample was included in a study of blood T cell repertoires in COVID-19. As for the study in general: T cells, B-cell-depleted T cells, or PBMCs provided the cDNA or gDNA that served as material.

Sequencing used immunoSEQ multiplex PCR; TCRdb keeps in-frame clones, though not all of them. The sample consists of approximately 200,000 clones, roughly 80% of them appearing once. Sequencing was carried out using peripheral blood. The rearrangement uses TRBV19 and TRBJ2-3; the D gene is possibly TRBD1 (6 bases). The source is a man aged 55 to 69 with active or convalescent COVID-19. The CDR3, as DNA: TGTGCCAGTAGTATCACAGGGGATACGCAGTATTTT. Translation gives CASSITGDTQYF.